This TCR beta chain was captured in a study of shared clonotypes between healthy human individuals. Study-wide points: Sharing of clonotypes among donors was expected to vary with sequencing depth.

Clones were read by immunoSEQ multiplex PCR, and TCRdb kept only the in-frame ones, dropping some. The sample has roughly 2.2 million clones, 85% to 95% seen once. Details on this clone: Its antigen is as yet unknown.

Donors were healthy HIV-negative adults without recent acute infections or vaccinations. The TCR comes from a man between 18 and 29 years old in good health. Some clones in this sample may be carry-over from other donors' samples. Sequencing was done on a sample of naive CD4+ T cells from PBMCs. Subset here: CD45RA+ positively selected.

CDR3: CASSLGGGANMNTEAFF. The CDR3 DNA reads as TGCGCCAGCAGCTTGGGAGGGGGCGCGAACATGAACACTGAAGCTTTCTTT. The chain has TRBV5-1 and TRBJ1-1, with TRBD1 identical over 7 bases. Unmatched junction bases numbered 8, after V lost 0 bases and J lost 0 bases. The CDR3 is 17 residues long. CDR1 is SGHRS and CDR2 is YFSETQ in the germline V gene. The whole variable domain, filled in from reference TRBV5-1 and TRBJ1-1, reads KAGVTQTPRYLIKTRGQQVTLSCSPISGHRSVSWYQQTPGQGLQFLFEYFSETQRNKGNFPGRFSGRQFSNSRSEMNVSTLELGDSALYLCASSLGGGANMNTEAFFGQGTRLTVV.